This passage covers 25 T cell receptor beta chains from one sample sequenced in a study of T cell repertoires in cytomegalovirus infection. TCRdb fed the reads into MiXCR, producing one record per CDR3 protein. The data contain 700,000 to 950,000 distinct CDR3 sequences, around a third of them seen just once; the ten biggest clones take up 9.5% to 15%. Their target antigens are unknown. The input for sequencing was cultured CD8+ T cells from PBMCs, taken from culture after CMV antigen stimulation. The source is a human donor in good health (CMV status not recorded). Some clones in this sample may be carry-over from other donors' samples.

This clonotype was found many times. The chain recombines TRBV7-8 with TRBJ2-1; D is uncertain. Trimming took off 3 bases at V and 4 bases at J, with 7 bases between the two ends. The germline V gene encodes CDR1 SGHVS and CDR2 FQNEAQ. This CDR3 is 13 amino acids long. This CDR3 is CASSFPIYNEQFF. CDR3 bases: TGTGCCAGCAGCTTCCCAATTTACAATGAGCAGTTCTTC. The entire variable domain, with the rest obtained from reference TRBV7-8 and TRBJ2-1, is as follows: GAGVSQSPRYKVAKRGQDVALRCDPISGHVSLFWYQQALGQGPEFLTYFQNEAQLDKSGLPSDRFFAERPEGSVSTLKIQRTQQEDSAVYLCASSFPIYNEQFFGPGTRLTVL.

The chain recombines TRBV7-9 with TRBJ2-1, with D perhaps being TRBD1 or TRBD2 (5 bases each). The length of the CDR3 is 12 residues. V lost 4 bases, J lost 12 bases, and 13 bases lay in between. CDR1 and CDR2 from the germline V gene are SEHNR and FQNEAQ (reference sequence). This chain's CDR3 is CASSSRDGGQFF. CDR3 DNA: TGTGCCAGCAGCTCCCGGGACGGCGGGCAGTTCTTC.

This clonotype was seen ten or more times. The V and J genes are TRBV11-2 and TRBJ1-1, with a possible D match to TRBD1 (5 bases). The CDR3 contains 15 residues. V lost 5 bases, J lost 1 base, and 14 bases lay in between. From germline, CDR1 is SGHAT and CDR2 FQNNGV. CDR3 bases: TGTGCCAGCAGCCCCAGTTCGGGACCGAACACTGAAGCTTTCTTT. Translating gives CASSPSSGPNTEAFF.

The chain links TRBV7-9 to TRBJ2-1; 9 bases match TRBD2. Germline loops: CDR1 SEHNR, CDR2 FQNEAQ (reference sequence). V shed 5 bases, J shed 0 bases, and the junction held 5 bases outside the gene matches. The CDR3 consists of 16 residues. The CDR3 DNA follows: TGTGCCAGCAGCGGAAGCGGGGGGAGCTCCTACAATGAGCAGTTCTTC. Protein product: CASSGSGGSSYNEQFF.

V is TRBV20-1 and J is TRBJ2-1; 9 bases align to TRBD2. From germline, CDR1 is DFQATT and CDR2 SNEGSKA (reference sequence). Germline trimming cut 0 bases from V and 1 base from J; bases unmatched to any gene: 10. This CDR3 contains 18 residues. CDR3 sequence (DNA): TGCAGTGCTAGAGACGGAGGTAGCGGGGGCCCATCCTACAATGAGCAGTTCTTC. Protein sequence: CSARDGGSGGPSYNEQFF.

This clonotype was counted only a few times. The chain employs TRBV29-1 and TRBJ1-3, with a possible D match to TRBD1 (6 bases). Germline V gene lookup returns CDR1 SQVTM and CDR2 ANQGSEA. V was trimmed by 4 bases and J by 2 bases, leaving 15 bases between them. This CDR3 region has 15 residues. The CDR3 DNA follows: TGCAGCGTTGGGGACACGGCCAACCCTGGAAACACCATATATTTT. Translation gives CSVGDTANPGNTIYF. Full variable domain (outside the CDR3, taken from reference TRBV29-1 and TRBJ1-3): SAVISQKPSRDICQRGTSLTIQCQVDSQVTMMFWYRQQPGQSLTLIATANQGSEATYESGFVIDKFPISRPNLTFSTLTVSNMSPEDSSIYLCSVGDTANPGNTIYFGEGSWLTVV.

The rearrangement uses TRBV18 and TRBJ1-6, with D possibly being TRBD1 (5 bases). The germline V gene has CDR1 KGHSH and CDR2 LQKENI. V was cut by 3 bases and J by 5 bases, with 11 bases left in between. The CDR3 is 15 residues long. The chain's CDR3 is CASSPRQPHNSPLHF. CDR3 sequence (DNA): TGTGCCAGCTCACCCAGACAGCCTCATAATTCACCCCTCCACTTT.

The sample holds many counts of this clonotype. This chain uses TRBV9 with TRBJ2-3; no clear D gene. The CDR3 runs 12 residues. The germline gives CDR1 SGDLS, CDR2 YYNGEE. Between the trimmed V and J ends, which lost 3 bases and 1 base, there was a span of 3 bases. CDR3 bases: TGTGCCAGCAGCGCCCGCACAGATACGCAGTATTTT. Amino acids: CASSARTDTQYF.

This rearrangement joins TRBV5-1 to TRBJ2-1, with D possibly TRBD1 on 5 matching bases. Germline lookup yields CDR1 SGHRS and CDR2 YFSETQ. The CDR3 runs to 17 residues. V was shortened by 0 bases and J by 0 bases, with 13 bases between the two germline ends. The CDR3 sequence: CASSLVQDKSSYNEQFF. DNA for the CDR3: TGCGCCAGCAGCTTGGTACAGGACAAAAGCTCCTACAATGAGCAGTTCTTC.

The CDR3 is CASSFKGVGGELFF. DNA for the CDR3: TGTGCCAGCAGTTTCAAAGGGGTAGGCGGGGAGCTGTTTTTT. V usage is TRBV27 and J usage is TRBJ2-2, with a tentative D call TRBD1 (5 bases). Germline V CDR1 and CDR2: MNHEY, SMNVEV (reference sequence). V lost 3 bases and J 7 bases, leaving 12 bases between the germline ends. CDR3 length: 14 amino acids.

This clonotype was observed a handful of times. The chain is built from TRBV4-1 and TRBJ2-7; D is possibly TRBD2 (6 bases). Per the germline V gene, CDR1 is MGHRA and CDR2 is YSYEKL. V gave up 4 bases and J gave up 7 bases, with 26 bases separating them. This CDR3 has 17 residues. The CDR3 nucleotides are TGCGCCAGCAGCCCACTCTTTCCATGGGGAGGTTTCCGGGAGCAGTACGTC. Its translation: CASSPLFPWGGFREQYV.

J is TRBJ2-5 and V is TRBV6-6, with 7 bases aligning to TRBD2. The V segment lost 2 bases and the J segment 4 bases; nucleotides outside the gene matches: 7. Germline CDR1 MNHNY, CDR2 SVGAGI (reference sequence). CDR3 length: 15 residues. The CDR3 protein is CASSYVKGRGETQYF. The CDR3 nucleotides read TGTGCCAGCAGTTACGTTAAGGGGAGGGGAGAGACCCAGTACTTC.

Ten or more counts support this clonotype. The J gene is TRBJ2-6, the V gene TRBV7-2; 10 bases are a match to TRBD1. The V segment lost 7 bases and the J segment 0 bases; nucleotides outside the gene matches: 21. This CDR3 spans 22 amino acids. Germline assignment: CDR1 SGHTA and CDR2 FQGNSA. The CDR3 loop reads CASTQRQGAGRVSLSGANVLTF. In nucleotides, the CDR3 is TGTGCCAGCACCCAAAGACAGGGGGCTGGACGAGTTTCGCTCTCTGGGGCCAACGTCCTGACTTTC.

This clonotype is a singleton in its sample. CDR3 region: CASSQDFTGGSRTEAFF. The CDR3 DNA is TGTGCCAGCAGCCAAGATTTTACAGGGGGTTCGCGGACTGAAGCTTTCTTT. The chain links TRBV4-2 to TRBJ1-1, with TRBD1 matching over 8 bases. V trimming: 0 bases; J trimming: 5 bases; junction bases outside the gene matches: 11. This CDR3 spans 17 amino acids. In germline, CDR1 is LGHNA, CDR2 YNFKEQ.

The CDR3 here is CASSLSWGNTEAFF. The CDR3 bases are TGTGCCAGCAGTTTATCGTGGGGGAACACTGAAGCTTTCTTT. The chain combines TRBV27 with TRBJ1-1; no firm D call. The CDR3 consists of 14 residues. Looked up from germline, CDR1 is MNHEY and CDR2 is SMNVEV (reference sequence). Trimming cost V 0 bases and J 1 base, with 6 bases left between them.

This clonotype was found a few times. V usage is TRBV27 and J usage is TRBJ1-4, with TRBD1 identical over 8 bases. The CDR3 spans 13 residues. V lost 8 bases to trimming and J lost 5 bases; unmatched junction nucleotides: 4. The germline V gene has CDR1 MNHEY and CDR2 SMNVEV (reference sequence). For the CDR3, the DNA is TGTGCCAGCCCGGACAGGGTCAATGAAAAACTGTTTTTT. This gives the protein CASPDRVNEKLFF. The full variable domain, with the rest looked up from reference TRBV27 and TRBJ1-4, is EAQVTQNPRYLITVTGKKLTVTCSQNMNHEYMSWYRQDPGLGLRQIYYSMNVEVTDKGDVPEGYKVSRKEKRNFPLILESPSPNQTSLYFCASPDRVNEKLFFGSGTQLSVL.

For this clonotype: With a much larger clone just one base away, this may be a read error. Because it lacks the conserved phenylalanine or tryptophan at the end, this CDR3 is likely a read error. This rearrangement joins TRBV7-8 to TRBJ1-1; D gene uncertain. The germline V and J ends were trimmed by 2 bases and 5 bases, with 12 bases remaining between them. CDR1 SGHVS and CDR2 FQNEAQ come from the germline V gene. There are 14 residues in the CDR3. CDR3 sequence: CASSLRREPTEAFV. Here the CDR3 DNA reads TGTGCCAGCAGCTTAAGACGGGAACCGACTGAAGCTTTCGTT.

This chain connects TRBV6-8 to TRBJ1-1; D is perhaps TRBD1 (5 bases). Per germline, CDR1 MNHGY and CDR2 SAAAGT. The CDR3 loop spans 14 amino acids. V lost 0 bases, J lost 7 bases, and 12 bases lay in between. CDR3 DNA: TGTGCCAGCAGTTACTCGTGGGGGGGGGGTGAAGCTTTCTTT. Protein: CASSYSWGGGEAFF.

This clonotype was found many times. V is TRBV6-2 or TRBV6-3 and J is TRBJ2-7; D is perhaps TRBD1 (5 bases). This CDR3 is 15 amino acids long. Germline CDR1 MNHEY, CDR2 SVGEGT. V lost 2 bases and J 2 bases, leaving 13 bases between the germline ends. This CDR3 is CASSYARQIPYEQYV. The CDR3 coding sequence is TGTGCCAGCAGTTACGCCAGACAGATACCCTACGAGCAGTACGTC.

This clonotype was counted a few times. The V and J genes are TRBV7-9 and TRBJ2-3; D is uncertain. CDR1 is SEHNR, CDR2 FQNEAQ, per germline (reference sequence). V dropped 7 bases and J dropped 0 bases, with 8 bases sitting between them. This CDR3 spans 13 amino acids. The CDR3, as DNA: TGTGCCAGCACAAGCTCTAGCACAGATACGCAGTATTTT. Translation gives CASTSSSTDTQYF.

The gene calls are TRBV19 and TRBJ2-6; D unclear. CDR3 size: 10 residues. Per the germline V gene, CDR1 is LNHDA and CDR2 is SQIVND (reference sequence). V was pared by 5 bases and J by 9 bases, with 2 bases between. The CDR3 sequence is CASSGNVLTF. The DNA for the CDR3 is TGTGCCAGTAGTGGCAACGTCCTGACTTTC.

The chain combines TRBV7-8 with TRBJ2-3, with D perhaps matching TRBD1 or TRBD2 (5 bases each). CDR3 length equals 15 residues. The germline V gene has CDR1 SGHVS and CDR2 FQNEAQ. V lost 0 bases and J lost 6, with 13 bases in between. CDR3 DNA: TGTGCCAGCAGCTTAGCACCCGAGGGGAGTGATACGCAGTATTTT. Translating it yields CASSLAPEGSDTQYF.

This clonotype was seen at least ten times. This rearrangement joins TRBV7-8 to TRBJ2-1; D unresolved. Looked up from germline, CDR1 is SGHVS and CDR2 is FQNEAQ. Trimming pared 1 base from V and 3 bases from J, leaving 13 bases between. The CDR3 is made up of 16 amino acids. The CDR3 DNA reads as TGTGCCAGCAGCTTAGGTGCGGCCTCTTTCTACAATGAGCAGTTCTTC. Protein product: CASSLGAASFYNEQFF.

This clonotype was counted a few times. V and J are TRBV2 and TRBJ2-5, with D possibly being TRBD2 (6 bases). Between the trimmed V and J ends, which lost 8 bases and 2 bases, there was a span of 9 bases. The CDR3 is 12 amino acids. Germline V gene data show CDR1 as SNHLY and CDR2 as FYNNEI. The CDR3 spells CASRDWQETQYF. DNA of the CDR3: TGTGCCAGCCGGGACTGGCAAGAGACCCAGTACTTC.

J is TRBJ2-3 and V is TRBV12-3 or TRBV12-4; D is unresolved. V was pared by 5 bases and J by 5 bases, with 20 bases between. This CDR3 is 16 amino acids long. The CDR3 region is CASSPSSAVLGDTQYF. In DNA, the CDR3 is TGTGCCAGCAGTCCCTCCTCGGCGGTCCTGGGAGATACGCAGTATTTT.